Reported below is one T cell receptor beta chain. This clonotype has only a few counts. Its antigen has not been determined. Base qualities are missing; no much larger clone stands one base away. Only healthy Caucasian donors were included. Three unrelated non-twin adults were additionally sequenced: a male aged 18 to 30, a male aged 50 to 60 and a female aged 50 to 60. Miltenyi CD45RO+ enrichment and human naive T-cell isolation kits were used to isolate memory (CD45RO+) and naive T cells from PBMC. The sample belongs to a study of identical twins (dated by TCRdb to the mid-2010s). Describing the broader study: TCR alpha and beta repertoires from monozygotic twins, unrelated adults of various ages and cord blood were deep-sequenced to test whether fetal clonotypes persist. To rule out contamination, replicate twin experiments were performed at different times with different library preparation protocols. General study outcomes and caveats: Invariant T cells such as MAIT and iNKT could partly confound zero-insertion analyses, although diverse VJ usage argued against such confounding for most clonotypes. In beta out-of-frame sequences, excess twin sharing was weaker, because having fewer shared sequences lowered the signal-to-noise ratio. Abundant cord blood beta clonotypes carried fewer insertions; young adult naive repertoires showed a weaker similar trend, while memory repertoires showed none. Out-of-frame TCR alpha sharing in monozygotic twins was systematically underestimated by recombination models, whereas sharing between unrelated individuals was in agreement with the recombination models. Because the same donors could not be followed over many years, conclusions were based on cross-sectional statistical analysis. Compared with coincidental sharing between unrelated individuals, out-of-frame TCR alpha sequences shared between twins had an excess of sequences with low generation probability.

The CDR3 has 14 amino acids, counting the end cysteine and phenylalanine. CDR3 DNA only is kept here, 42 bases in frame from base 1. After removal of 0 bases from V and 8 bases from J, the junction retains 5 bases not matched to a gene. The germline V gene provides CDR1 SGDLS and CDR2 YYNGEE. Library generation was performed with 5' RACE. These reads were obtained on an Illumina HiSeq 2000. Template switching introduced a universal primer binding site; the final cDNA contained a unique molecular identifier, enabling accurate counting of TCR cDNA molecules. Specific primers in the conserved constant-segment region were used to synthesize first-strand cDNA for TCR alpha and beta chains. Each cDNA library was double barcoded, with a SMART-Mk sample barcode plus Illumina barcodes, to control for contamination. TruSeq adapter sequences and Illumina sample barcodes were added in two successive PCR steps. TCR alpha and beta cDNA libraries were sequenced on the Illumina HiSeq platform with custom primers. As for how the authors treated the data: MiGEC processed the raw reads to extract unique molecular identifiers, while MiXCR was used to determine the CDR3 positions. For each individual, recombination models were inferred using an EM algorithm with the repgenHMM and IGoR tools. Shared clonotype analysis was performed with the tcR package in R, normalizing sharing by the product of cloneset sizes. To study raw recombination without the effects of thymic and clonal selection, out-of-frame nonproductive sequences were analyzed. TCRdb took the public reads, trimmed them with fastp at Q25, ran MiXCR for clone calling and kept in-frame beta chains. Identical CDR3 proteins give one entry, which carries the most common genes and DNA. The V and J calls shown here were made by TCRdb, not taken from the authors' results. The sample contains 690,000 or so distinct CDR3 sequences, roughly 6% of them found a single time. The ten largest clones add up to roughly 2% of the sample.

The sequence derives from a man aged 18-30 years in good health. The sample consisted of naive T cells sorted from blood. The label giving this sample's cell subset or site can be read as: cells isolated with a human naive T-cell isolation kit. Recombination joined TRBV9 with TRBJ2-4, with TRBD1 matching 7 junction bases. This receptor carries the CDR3 CASSVGTGAYIQYF. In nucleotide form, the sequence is TGTGCCAGCAGCGTAGGCACAGGGGCCTACATTCAGTACTTC.